This TCR beta chain was identified during a study of Graves' ophthalmopathy and Graves' hyperthyroidism (dated by TCRdb to the late 2010s). With regard to the full study: Peripheral blood was collected at initial diagnosis, prior to any treatment. For independent validation, a separate cohort was made up of around 19 hyperthyroidism patients plus 17 patients who later progressed from hyperthyroidism to ophthalmopathy. The roughly 100 discovery patients were randomly divided into training and test sets at a 7:3 ratio. To explore V-J signatures distinguishing ophthalmopathy from hyperthyroidism, a discovery set of 100 patients (about 41 ophthalmopathy, some 57 stable hyperthyroidism) was enrolled. Following sample collection, hyperthyroidism patients were given methimazole at a starting dose of 30 mg daily, and ophthalmopathy patients were given high-dose intravenous methylprednisolone. In total, over 130 blood samples were TCR-sequenced: some 40 ophthalmopathy, around 75 hyperthyroidism and approximately 17 hyperthyroidism-to-ophthalmopathy patients. T-cell repertoires of thyroid tissue and blood were compared in 5 or 6 hyperthyroidism patients. The study used signatures of the TCR beta repertoire to tell Graves' ophthalmopathy apart from Graves' hyperthyroidism and to predict which patients would progress to ophthalmopathy. What the authors observed across the whole study: Ophthalmopathy was separated from stable hyperthyroidism by the 13-signature model with 87.88% sensitivity and around 81% specificity in cross-validation and with 80%/75% in the test set. Sample size was not statistically predetermined, and group allocation was not concealed from the investigators. In validation, the model predicted ophthalmopathy progression with 55% to 71% sensitivity and about 73% specificity; around twelve predicted patients were CT-confirmed with GO in a median of 6.5 months. Among expanded thyroid clonotypes with frequency above 0.001, most also showed up in blood, which suggests that blood repertoires may reflect the thyroid immune response.

Trimming at the junction amounts to 7 bases on V and 9 bases on J, and the germline ends lie 17 bases apart. Reading the germline V gene gives CDR1 SGHRS and CDR2 YFSETQ. The CDR3 contains 12 residues, cysteine and phenylalanine counted. Only the CDR3 region is kept as DNA, spanning 36 bases read in frame from base 1. For repertoire sequencing, TCR beta CDR3 regions were amplified from RNA transcripts. HTBI primers and the Qiagen OneStep RT-PCR kit were used in a first-round RT-PCR, which was followed by a second-round multiplex PCR, size selection and purification. The libraries underwent paired-end sequencing with 100 bp reads on an Illumina HiSeq2000. The authors' analysis ran thus. SOAPnuke was used to process the reads, removing any read that contained adapters or uncalled bases, had a mean Phred below 15, or lacked an exact match to the constant primer or identifier. High-quality paired reads were merged with COPE v1.2.5. Each unique nucleotide sequence was treated as a clonotype, and MiTCR v1.1 was used to align the clonotypes to the IMGT TRB V, D and J references. The analysis was limited to V-J combinations with a frequency above 0.0001, which together covered 99.2% of repertoires. For each V-J combination, a TCR clonal expansion and chaos score was defined as F50 clonal expansion divided by the chaos observed in the TCRdist matrix. Welch's t-statistics and random forest were used to reduce the features to about twelve V-J combinations, which were then used as input to a naive Bayes classifier. The Morisita-Horn index was used to measure how similar the thyroid and blood repertoires were. The public sequencing data were trimmed at Q25 with fastp and processed into clonotypes with MiXCR by TCRdb, which kept only in-frame beta chains. Each CDR3 protein appears once, grouped with its most common genes and DNA. V and J calls and clone size were set by TCRdb, not the authors. In all, the sample holds about 480,000 distinct CDR3 sequences, and approximately 15% of those were seen once. 8% to 10% of the sample lies in the top ten.

This clonotype was detected a few times. Its binding antigen is unknown. No much larger clone is present one base from it, and per-base qualities are unavailable. The ophthalmopathy patients had moderately to severely active disease, with a Clinical Activity Score of 3 or higher, a NOSPECS grade of 4 or higher, and a disease duration of less than 3 months. Anyone with other autoimmune diseases, uncontrolled infections, pregnancy or lactation was excluded from the study. Diagnosis relied on clinical symptoms, serum thyroxine, TRAb, thyroid ultrasound and orbital computed tomography. Using Ficoll-Paque density gradient centrifugation, PBMCs were isolated from 8.5 to 10 ml of fresh peripheral blood. Trizol reagent was used to extract the total RNA, and its quality was then checked on an Agilent 2100 Bioanalyzer.

The sequencing input was blood. This sequence originates from a woman in her thirties with Graves' ophthalmopathy. Donor details come from another sample of the same person, matched by shared clones. This sequence uses TRBV5-1 and TRBJ2-7; a tentative D match to TRBD2 spans 6 bases. For the CDR3, the sequence is CASQGLQNGQYF. The DNA is as follows: TGCGCCAGCCAGGGACTCCAAAACGGGCAGTACTTC.